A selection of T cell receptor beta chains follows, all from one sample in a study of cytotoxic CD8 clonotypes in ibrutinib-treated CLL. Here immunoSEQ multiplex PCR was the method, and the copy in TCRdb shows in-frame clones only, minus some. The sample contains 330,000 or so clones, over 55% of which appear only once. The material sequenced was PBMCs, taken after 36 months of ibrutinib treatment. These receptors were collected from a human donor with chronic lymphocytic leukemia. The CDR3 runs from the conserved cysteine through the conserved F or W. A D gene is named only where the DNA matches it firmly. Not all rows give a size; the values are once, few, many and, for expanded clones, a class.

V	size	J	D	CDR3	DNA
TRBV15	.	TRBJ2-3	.	CATSPGGGLWTDTQYF	TGTGCCACCAGCCCCGGAGGGGGCTTATGGACAGATACGCAGTATTTT
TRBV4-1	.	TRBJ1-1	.	CASSLQVSNTEAFF	TGCGCCAGCAGCTTACAGGTGTCGAACACTGAAGCTTTCTTT
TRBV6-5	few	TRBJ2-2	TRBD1	CASRRTGVNTGELFF	TGTGCCAGCAGGCGGACAGGGGTGAACACCGGGGAGCTGTTTTTT
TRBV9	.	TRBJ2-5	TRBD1	CASSAGGAGQETQYF	TGTGCCAGCAGCGCAGGGGGCGCAGGCCAAGAGACCCAGTACTTC
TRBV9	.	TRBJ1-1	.	CASSEEVGRATEAFF	TGTGCCAGCAGCGAAGAAGTAGGACGAGCCACTGAAGCTTTCTTT
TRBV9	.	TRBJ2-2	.	CASSESSVNTGELFF	TGTGCCAGCAGCGAATCTAGCGTGAACACCGGGGAGCTGTTTTTT
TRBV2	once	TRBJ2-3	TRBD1	CASTVDRGVVTDTQYF	TGTGCCAGCACCGTGGACAGGGGCGTTGTTACAGATACGCAGTATTTT
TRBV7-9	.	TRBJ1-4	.	CASSLAGGEKLFF	TGTGCCAGCAGCTTAGCGGGGGGTGAAAAACTGTTTTTT
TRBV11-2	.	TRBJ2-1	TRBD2	CASSHTGTIQYEQFF	TGTGCCAGCAGCCACACCGGGACTATTCAGTATGAGCAGTTCTTC
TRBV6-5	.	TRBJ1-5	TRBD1	CASGGQGAHQPQHF	TGTGCCAGCGGGGGACAGGGGGCGCATCAGCCCCAGCATTTT